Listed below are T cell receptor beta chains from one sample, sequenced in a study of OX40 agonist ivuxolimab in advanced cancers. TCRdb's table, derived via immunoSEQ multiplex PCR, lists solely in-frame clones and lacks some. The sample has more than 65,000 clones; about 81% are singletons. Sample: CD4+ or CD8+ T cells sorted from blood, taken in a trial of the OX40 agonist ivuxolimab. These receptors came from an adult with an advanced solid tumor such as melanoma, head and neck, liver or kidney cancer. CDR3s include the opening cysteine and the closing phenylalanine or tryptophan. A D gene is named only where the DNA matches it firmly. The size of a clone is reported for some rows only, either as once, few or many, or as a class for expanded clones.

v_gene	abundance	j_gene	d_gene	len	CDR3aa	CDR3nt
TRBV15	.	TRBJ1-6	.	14	CATSRAGTNSPLHF	TGTGCCACCAGCAGAGCAGGGACCAATTCACCCCTCCACTTT
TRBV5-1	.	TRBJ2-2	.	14	CASRTGLETGELFF	TGCGCCAGCAGAACCGGACTGGAAACCGGGGAGCTGTTTTTT
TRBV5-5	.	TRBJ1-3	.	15	CASSFGGFSGNTIYF	TGTGCCAGCAGCTTCGGAGGGTTCTCTGGAAACACCATATATTTT
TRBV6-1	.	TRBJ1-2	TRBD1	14	CASRETGTGSSYTF	TGTGCCAGCAGAGAGACCGGGACAGGGAGTAGCTACACCTTC
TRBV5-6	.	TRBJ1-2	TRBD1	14	CASRRQGAGYGYTF	TGTGCCAGCAGAAGACAGGGGGCTGGGTATGGCTACACCTTC
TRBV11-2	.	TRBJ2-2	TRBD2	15	CASSLSGRASGELFF	TGTGCCAGCAGCTTAAGTGGGAGGGCCTCCGGGGAGCTGTTTTTT
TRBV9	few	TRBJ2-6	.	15	CASSAGGAGANVLTF	TGTGCCAGCAGCGCCGGTGGCGCTGGGGCCAACGTCCTGACTTTC
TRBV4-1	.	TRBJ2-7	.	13	CASSQDRGDEQYF	TGCGCCAGCAGCCAAGATCGAGGAGACGAGCAGTACTTC
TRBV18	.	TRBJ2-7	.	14	CASSPNQRTMAQYF	TGTGCCAGCTCACCAAATCAACGTACGATGGCGCAGTACTTC
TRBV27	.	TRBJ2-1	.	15	CASSFLAELYNEQFF	TGTGCCAGCAGTTTTCTGGCCGAATTGTACAATGAGCAGTTCTTC
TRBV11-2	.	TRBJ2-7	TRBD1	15	CASSASRDRGREQYF	TGTGCCAGCAGCGCCAGCCGGGACAGGGGCCGCGAGCAGTACTTC
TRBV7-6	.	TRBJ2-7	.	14	CASSLGQAYYEQYF	TGTGCCAGCAGCTTAGGACAGGCCTACTACGAGCAGTACTTC
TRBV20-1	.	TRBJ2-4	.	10	CSADRGIQYF	TGCAGTGCCGACCGAGGGATTCAGTACTTC
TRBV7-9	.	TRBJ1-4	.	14	CASSYQATNEKLFF	TGTGCCAGCAGTTATCAGGCGACTAATGAAAAACTGTTTTTT
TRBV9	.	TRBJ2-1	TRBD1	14	CASSAGQGYNEQFF	TGTGCCAGCAGCGCTGGACAGGGGTACAATGAGCAGTTCTTC
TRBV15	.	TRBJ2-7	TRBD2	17	CATSRVLAGEWSYEQYF	TGTGCCACCAGCAGAGTGCTAGCGGGAGAGTGGTCCTACGAGCAGTACTTC
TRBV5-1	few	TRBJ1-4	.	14	CASRKTASYEKLFF	TGCGCCAGCAGGAAGACAGCTTCTTATGAAAAACTGTTTTTT
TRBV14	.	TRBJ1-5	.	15	CASSHHLRWGQPQHF	TGTGCCAGCAGCCACCATCTCCGGTGGGGTCAGCCCCAGCATTTT
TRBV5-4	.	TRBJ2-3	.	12	CASSFGTDTQYF	TGTGCCAGCAGCTTCGGGACAGATACGCAGTATTTT
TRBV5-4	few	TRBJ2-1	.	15	CASSRTDGINNEQFF	TGTGCCAGCAGTCGGACAGATGGGATAAACAATGAGCAGTTCTTC
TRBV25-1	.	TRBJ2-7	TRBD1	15	CASSELDRGSYEQYF	TGTGCCAGCAGTGAGTTGGACAGGGGCTCCTACGAGCAGTACTTC
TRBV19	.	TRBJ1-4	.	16	CASSSPDRATNEKLFF	TGTGCCAGTAGTTCTCCAGACCGCGCAACTAATGAAAAACTGTTTTTT
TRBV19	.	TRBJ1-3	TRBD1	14	CATRTGGSGNTIYF	TGTGCCACACGGACAGGGGGAAGTGGAAACACCATATATTTT
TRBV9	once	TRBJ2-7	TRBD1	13	CASSVSDRDEQYF	TGTGCCAGCAGCGTCTCCGACAGGGACGAGCAGTACTTC
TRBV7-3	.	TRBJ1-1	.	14	CASSLVFESPEAFF	TGTGCCAGCAGCTTAGTATTTGAGTCTCCTGAAGCTTTCTTT
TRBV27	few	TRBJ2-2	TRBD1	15	CASTTYVGGPGELFF	TGTGCCAGCACTACCTACGTAGGGGGCCCCGGGGAGCTGTTTTTT
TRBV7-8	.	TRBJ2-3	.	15	CASSFSGDNLDTQYF	TGTGCCAGCAGCTTTTCAGGGGACAACTTAGATACGCAGTATTTT
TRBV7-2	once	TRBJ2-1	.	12	CASSFSLGDEFF	TGTGCCAGCAGCTTTTCCTTGGGGGACGAGTTCTTC
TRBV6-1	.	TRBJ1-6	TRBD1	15	CASSEETGGNSPLHF	TGTGCCAGCAGTGAAGAGACAGGGGGCAATTCACCCCTCCACTTT
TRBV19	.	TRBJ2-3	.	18	CASSIVAVTPPSTDTQYF	TGTGCCAGTAGTATTGTAGCGGTTACACCCCCTAGCACAGATACGCAGTATTTT
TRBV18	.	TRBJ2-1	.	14	CASSPTPYHNEQFF	TGTGCCAGCTCACCTACCCCATATCACAATGAGCAGTTCTTC
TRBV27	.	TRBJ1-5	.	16	CASSRPPGRKNQPQHF	TGTGCCAGCAGCCGACCGCCGGGACGTAAAAATCAGCCCCAGCATTTT
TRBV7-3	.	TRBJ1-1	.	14	CASSPDSLNTEAFF	TGTGCCAGCAGCCCGGACAGCTTGAACACTGAAGCTTTCTTT
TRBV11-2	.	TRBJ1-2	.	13	CASSLGFNYGYTF	TGTGCCAGCAGCCTCGGATTTAACTATGGCTACACCTTC
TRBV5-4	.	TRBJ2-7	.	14	CASSPGGPSYEQYF	TGTGCCAGCAGTCCAGGAGGGCCTTCCTACGAGCAGTACTTC
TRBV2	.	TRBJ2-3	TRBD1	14	CASMLDRGQDTQYF	TGTGCCAGCATGCTAGACAGGGGTCAAGATACGCAGTATTTT
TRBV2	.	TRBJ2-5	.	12	CASQGWGETQYF	TGTGCCAGCCAGGGGTGGGGAGAGACCCAGTACTTC
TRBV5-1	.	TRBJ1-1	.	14	CASSLTGTNTEAFF	TGCGCCAGCAGCTTGACAGGGACGAACACTGAAGCTTTCTTT
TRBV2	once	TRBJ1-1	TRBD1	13	CASSGTGDFGAFF	TGTGCCAGCTCTGGGACAGGAGATTTTGGAGCTTTCTTT
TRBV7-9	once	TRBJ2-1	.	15	CASSSFWTSYNEQFF	TGTGCCAGCAGCTCCTTTTGGACTTCTTACAATGAGCAGTTCTTC
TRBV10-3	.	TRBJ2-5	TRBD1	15	CAISVLQGAHETQYF	TGTGCCATCAGTGTCCTACAGGGGGCCCATGAGACCCAGTACTTC
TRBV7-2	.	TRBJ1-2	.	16	CASSLLGMQANYGYTF	TGTGCCAGCAGTCTTCTCGGTATGCAGGCTAACTATGGCTACACCTTC
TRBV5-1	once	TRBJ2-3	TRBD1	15	CASSLGTDSLDTQYF	TGCGCCAGCAGCTTAGGGACAGACTCGCTGGATACGCAGTATTTT
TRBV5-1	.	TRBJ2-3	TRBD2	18	CASSSMGTSEGVTDTQYF	TGCGCCAGCAGCTCTATGGGGACTAGCGAGGGTGTGACAGATACGCAGTATTTT
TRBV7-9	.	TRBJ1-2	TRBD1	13	CATRQGASYGYTF	TGTGCCACCAGACAGGGGGCCTCCTATGGCTACACCTTC
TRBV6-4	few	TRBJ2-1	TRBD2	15	CASSDGTSSIDEQFF	TGTGCCAGCAGTGACGGGACTAGCAGTATCGATGAGCAGTTCTTC
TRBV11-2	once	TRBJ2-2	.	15	CASSLAGAYTGELFF	TGTGCCAGCAGCTTGGCGGGGGCTTACACCGGGGAGCTGTTTTTT
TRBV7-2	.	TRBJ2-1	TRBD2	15	CASSADSGAPNEQFF	TGTGCCAGCAGCGCGGATAGCGGGGCGCCGAATGAGCAGTTCTTC
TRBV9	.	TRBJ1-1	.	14	CASSKLPGEAEAFF	TGTGCCAGCAGCAAACTCCCGGGGGAGGCTGAAGCTTTCTTT
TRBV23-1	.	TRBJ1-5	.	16	CASRPPRLGSNQPQHF	TGCGCCAGCAGGCCCCCCCGGTTAGGAAGCAATCAGCCCCAGCATTTT
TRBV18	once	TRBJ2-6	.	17	CASSPWRQASGANVLTF	TGTGCCAGCTCACCTTGGAGGCAGGCCTCTGGGGCCAACGTCCTGACTTTC
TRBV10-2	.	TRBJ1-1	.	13	CASSDELNTEAFF	TGCGCCAGCAGTGATGAGCTGAACACTGAAGCTTTCTTT
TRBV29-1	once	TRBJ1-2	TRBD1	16	CSVGPSDRGAVYGYTF	TGCAGCGTTGGGCCCTCCGACAGGGGTGCCGTCTATGGCTACACCTTC